One sample yielded the 17 T cell receptor beta chains listed below, sequenced in a study of blood T cell repertoires in COVID-19. Clones were read by immunoSEQ multiplex PCR, and TCRdb kept only the in-frame ones, dropping some. Of 250,000 or so clones in the sample, approximately 85% are singletons; the top ten hold less than 4.5%. Sequenced material: peripheral blood. The origin of the receptors is a man in his fifties or sixties with acute or convalescent COVID-19.

The rearrangement uses TRBV5-4 and TRBJ1-2; 8 positions match TRBD1. CDR1 is SGHNT, CDR2 YYREEE, per germline (reference sequence). With V trimmed by 4 bases and J by 6 bases, 8 bases remained unmatched. CDR3 size: 14 residues. The chain's CDR3 is CASSDTGGLDGYTF. In DNA form, the CDR3 reads TGTGCCAGCAGCGACACAGGGGGTCTAGATGGCTACACCTTC. Based on the CDR3 plus reference TRBV5-4 and TRBJ1-2, the full variable domain is ETGVTQSPTHLIKTRGQQVTLRCSSQSGHNTVSWYQQALGQGPQFIFQYYREEENGRGNFPPRFSGLQFPNYSSELNVNALELDDSALYLCASSDTGGLDGYTFGSGTRLTVV.

The V and J genes are TRBV7-3 and TRBJ2-3, with 14 bases aligning to TRBD2. V trimming: 4 bases; J trimming: 4 bases; junction bases outside the gene matches: 7. The CDR3 totals 17 residues. Germline CDR1 SGHTA, CDR2 FQGTGA. This CDR3 reads CASSSRLAGGGADTQYF. The CDR3 region has the DNA TGTGCCAGCAGCTCGCGACTAGCGGGAGGGGGCGCAGATACGCAGTATTTT.

The J gene is TRBJ1-1, the V gene TRBV28; D perhaps matches TRBD1 (5 bases). CDR3 length equals 16 residues. The V end was cut by 5 bases, the J end by 3 bases, with 19 bases between. Germline CDR1 reads MDHEN; CDR2 reads SYDVKM. The CDR3 nucleotides read TGTGCCAGCAGTCCCATCCGGGGGGGAGGGGACACTGAAGCTTTCTTT. Its translation: CASSPIRGGGDTEAFF.

The rearrangement joins TRBV28 to TRBJ2-7, with D perhaps matching TRBD1 (5 bases). Germline-derived CDR1 and CDR2 are MDHEN and SYDVKM. V lost 10 bases, J lost 0 bases, and 13 bases lay in between. The CDR3 extends over 13 amino acids. CDR3 sequence (DNA): TGTGCCACCGTAACGACAGCCTCCTACGAGCAGTACTTC. Translating gives CATVTTASYEQYF.

This clone showed up just once. The J gene is TRBJ1-1, the V gene TRBV11-2; TRBD1 matches 8 bases. J gave up 2 bases and V 4 bases, and 3 bases lay outside the gene matches. Germline CDR1 and CDR2: SGHAT and FQNNGV. The CDR3 contains 14 residues. CDR3 bases: TGTGCCAGCAGCTCCGGACAGGGCAACACTGAAGCTTTCTTT. Its translation: CASSSGQGNTEAFF. The variable domain in full, with the rest retrieved from reference TRBV11-2 and TRBJ1-1, is EAGVAQSPRYKIIEKRQSVAFWCNPISGHATLYWYQQILGQGPKLLIQFQNNGVVDDSQLPKDRFSAERLKGVDSTLKIQPAKLEDSAVYLCASSSGQGNTEAFFGQGTRLTVV.

The rearrangement uses TRBV7-9 and TRBJ2-1; 9 positions match TRBD2. This CDR3 spans 15 amino acids. From germline, CDR1 is SEHNR and CDR2 FQNEAQ (reference sequence). With 3 bases clipped from V and 8 bases from J, the junction kept 8 bases outside the gene matches. The CDR3 nucleotides are TGTGCCAGCAGCTTCGGGACTAGCAGTTTCGATGAGCAGTTCTTC. Translating gives CASSFGTSSFDEQFF.

This chain joins TRBV28 and TRBJ2-7; possibly TRBD1 for D (5 bases). The germline V gene encodes CDR1 MDHEN and CDR2 SYDVKM. V lost 3 bases to trimming and J lost 7 bases, with 22 bases between them. This CDR3 region has 16 residues. CDR3 in DNA: TGTGCCAGCAGTTTCCTGACAGAACTCTCCTATTCGGAGCAGTACTTC. Its protein is CASSFLTELSYSEQYF.

This clone has just one count. The chain is built from TRBV7-9 and TRBJ1-6; TRBD1 agrees at 9 bases. Germline CDR1 is SEHNR and CDR2 is FQNEAQ (reference sequence). Unmatched junction bases numbered 12, after V lost 3 bases and J lost 6 bases. The CDR3 is 18 amino acids. CDR3 in DNA: TGTGCCAGCAGCTTCCGGGACAGGGCGCTGAGGTCTAATTCACCCCTCCACTTT. Protein product: CASSFRDRALRSNSPLHF.

This clone has just a few counts. The chain recombines TRBV4-2 with TRBJ2-1; D is perhaps TRBD2 (8 bases). The CDR3 extends over 12 amino acids. Germline V CDR1 and CDR2: LGHNA, YNFKEQ. Trimming left V 6 bases short and J 12 bases short, with 15 bases between. CDR3: CASSSTGTRQFF. The CDR3 DNA reads TGTGCCAGCAGTTCGACAGGGACTAGGCAGTTCTTC.

This chain uses TRBV3-1 (or the pseudogene TRBV3-2) with TRBJ2-3; D perhaps matches TRBD2 (6 bases). This CDR3 is built from 16 residues. Trimming removed 1 base from V and 1 base from J, with 12 bases in between. CDR1 and CDR2 from the germline V gene are LGHDT and YNNKEL (reference sequence). The CDR3 is CASSQGIAAGTDTQYF. The CDR3 DNA reads TGTGCCAGCAGCCAAGGGATAGCGGCCGGCACAGATACGCAGTATTTT.

J is TRBJ1-6 and V is TRBV19; TRBD1 matches at 8 bases. CDR1 is LNHDA and CDR2 is SQIVND in the germline V gene (reference sequence). With 11 bases clipped from V and 5 bases from J, the junction kept 5 bases outside the gene matches. This CDR3 contains 13 residues. The CDR3 loop reads CAARDRNNSPLHF. CDR3 DNA: TGTGCCGCCCGGGACAGGAATAATTCACCCCTCCACTTT.

This sequence joins TRBV4-1 and TRBJ2-7, with D perhaps TRBD1 (6 bases). CDR1 and CDR2 (germline): MGHRA, YSYEKL. The CDR3 extends over 14 amino acids. V dropped 1 base and J dropped 2 bases, with 9 bases sitting between them. The CDR3 region has the DNA TGCGCCAGCAGCCAAGCCAGGGGCGCCTACGAGCAGTACTTC. It codes for CASSQARGAYEQYF.

V usage is TRBV6-5 and J usage is TRBJ1-5; TRBD1 matches 10 bases. The CDR3 contains 15 residues. Germline loops: CDR1 MNHEY, CDR2 SVGAGI. The V segment lost 4 bases and the J segment 7 bases; nucleotides outside the gene matches: 7. CDR3 DNA sequence: TGTGCCAGCAGTTTGACAGGGGGCGACCGGCAGCCCCAGCATTTT. It specifies CASSLTGGDRQPQHF.

The chain has TRBV5-1 and TRBJ1-1, with 10 positions matching TRBD1. The CDR3 contains 15 residues. Germline values: CDR1 SGHRS, CDR2 YFSETQ. J gave up 8 bases and V 4 bases, and 11 bases lay outside the gene matches. The CDR3 DNA is TGCGCCAGCAGCACCTCGACAGGGGGCGGCTTGGAAGCTTTCTTT. Its translation is CASSTSTGGGLEAFF. The entire variable domain, with the rest obtained from reference TRBV5-1 and TRBJ1-1, is as follows: KAGVTQTPRYLIKTRGQQVTLSCSPISGHRSVSWYQQTPGQGLQFLFEYFSETQRNKGNFPGRFSGRQFSNSRSEMNVSTLELGDSALYLCASSTSTGGGLEAFFGQGTRLTVV.

The gene calls are TRBV15 and TRBJ1-6; TRBD1 aligns across 10 bases. This CDR3 is built from 17 residues. V lost 1 base and J lost 8; bases outside the gene matches: 8. CDR1 is LNHNV and CDR2 is YYDKDF in the germline V gene (reference sequence). Here the CDR3 reads CATSRGGQGDIDSPLHF. The CDR3 region has the DNA TGTGCCACCAGCAGAGGAGGACAGGGGGATATTGATTCACCCCTCCACTTT.

V is TRBV11-1 and J is TRBJ2-7, with 9 bases lining up with TRBD2. From germline, CDR1 is SGHAT and CDR2 FQDESV (reference sequence). J lost 4 bases, V lost 2 bases, and 6 bases had no gene match. The CDR3 consists of 15 residues. The CDR3 is CASSLRGLAVYEQYF. Written as DNA, the CDR3 is TGTGCCAGCAGCTTAAGGGGACTAGCCGTATACGAGCAGTACTTC.

This sequence joins TRBV6-5 and TRBJ1-6; maybe TRBD1 (6 bases). The germline V gene has CDR1 MNHEY and CDR2 SVGAGI. This CDR3 has 14 residues. The V gene lost 2 bases and the J gene lost 7 bases, with 9 bases spanning the gap. The CDR3 nucleotides are TGTGCCAGCAGTTACGAACAGGGAAATTCACCCCTCCACTTT. Residues: CASSYEQGNSPLHF.